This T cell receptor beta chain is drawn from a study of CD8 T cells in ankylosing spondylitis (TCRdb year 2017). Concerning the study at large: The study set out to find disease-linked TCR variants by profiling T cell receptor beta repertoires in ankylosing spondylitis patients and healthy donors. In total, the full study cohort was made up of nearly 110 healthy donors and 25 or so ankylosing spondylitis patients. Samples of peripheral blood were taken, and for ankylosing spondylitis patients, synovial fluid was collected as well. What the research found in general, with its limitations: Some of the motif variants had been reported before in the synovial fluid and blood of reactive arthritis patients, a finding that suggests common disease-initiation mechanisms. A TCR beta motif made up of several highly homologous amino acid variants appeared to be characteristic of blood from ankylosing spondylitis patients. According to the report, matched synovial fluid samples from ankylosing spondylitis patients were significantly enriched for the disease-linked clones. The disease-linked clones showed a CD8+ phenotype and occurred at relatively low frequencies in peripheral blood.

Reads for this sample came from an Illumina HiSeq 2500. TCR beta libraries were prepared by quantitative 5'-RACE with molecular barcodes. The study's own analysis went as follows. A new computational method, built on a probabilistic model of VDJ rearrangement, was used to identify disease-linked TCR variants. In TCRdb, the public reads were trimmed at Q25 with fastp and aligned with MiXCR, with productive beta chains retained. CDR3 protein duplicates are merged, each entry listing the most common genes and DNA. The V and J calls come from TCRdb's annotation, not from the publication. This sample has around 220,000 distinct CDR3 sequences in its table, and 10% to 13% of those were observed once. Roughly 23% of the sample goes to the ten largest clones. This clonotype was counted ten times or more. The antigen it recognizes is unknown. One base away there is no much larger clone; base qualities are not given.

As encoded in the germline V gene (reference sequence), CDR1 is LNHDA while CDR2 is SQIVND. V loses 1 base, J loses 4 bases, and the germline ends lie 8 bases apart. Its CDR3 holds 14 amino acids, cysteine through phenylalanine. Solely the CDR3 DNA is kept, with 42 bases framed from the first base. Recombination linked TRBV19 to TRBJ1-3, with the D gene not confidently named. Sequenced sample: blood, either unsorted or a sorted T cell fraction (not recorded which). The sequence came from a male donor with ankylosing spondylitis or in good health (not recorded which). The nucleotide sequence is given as TGTGCCAGTAGTATAGGGACGGCCGGAAACACCATATATTTT. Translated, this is CASSIGTAGNTIYF.